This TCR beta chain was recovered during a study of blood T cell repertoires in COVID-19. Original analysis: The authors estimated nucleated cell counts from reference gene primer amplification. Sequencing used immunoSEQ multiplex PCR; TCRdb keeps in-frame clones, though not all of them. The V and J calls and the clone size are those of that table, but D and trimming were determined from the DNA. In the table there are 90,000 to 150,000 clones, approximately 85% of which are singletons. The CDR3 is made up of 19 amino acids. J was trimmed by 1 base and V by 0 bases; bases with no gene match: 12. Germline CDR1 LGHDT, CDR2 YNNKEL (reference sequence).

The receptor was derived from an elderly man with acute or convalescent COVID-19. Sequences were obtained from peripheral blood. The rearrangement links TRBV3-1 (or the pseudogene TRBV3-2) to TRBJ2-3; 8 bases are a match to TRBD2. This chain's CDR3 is CASSQDRREAGARTDTQYF. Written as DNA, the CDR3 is TGTGCCAGCAGCCAAGATCGAAGAGAAGCGGGGGCCCGCACAGATACGCAGTATTTT.